This TCR beta chain was identified in a study of OX40 agonist ivuxolimab in advanced cancers. Study background: Patients were dosed intravenously with ivuxolimab at 0.01 to 10 mg/kg every 2 weeks. Subjects had a mean age of roughly 60 years, with a range of 23 to 79; just over 80% were male. Overall study results and limits: At doses 0.1 to 3.0 mg/kg, CD4+ and CD8+ clones expanded. Averaged across samples, CD8+ T cells carried more expanded clones than CD4+ did.

A note on this clone: The antigen is undetermined.

Germline V gives CDR1 SGDLS, CDR2 YYNGEE. This CDR3 contains 15 residues. V was pared by 0 bases and J by 4 bases, with 10 bases between. TCRdb's copy holds only in-frame clones and misses some; the assay was immunoSEQ multiplex PCR. The sample lists about 79,000 clones, 88% seen once, with approximately 4% in the top ten. The TCR sequence derives from an adult with an advanced solid tumor such as melanoma, head and neck, liver or kidney cancer. Material: CD4+ or CD8+ T cells sorted from blood, obtained in a trial of the OX40 agonist ivuxolimab. The J gene is TRBJ1-4, the V gene TRBV9; possibly TRBD1 for D (5 bases). The CDR3 nucleotides read TGTGCCAGCAGCGTAGGATGGGGGGATAATGAAAAACTGTTTTTT. Translating gives CASSVGWGDNEKLFF.